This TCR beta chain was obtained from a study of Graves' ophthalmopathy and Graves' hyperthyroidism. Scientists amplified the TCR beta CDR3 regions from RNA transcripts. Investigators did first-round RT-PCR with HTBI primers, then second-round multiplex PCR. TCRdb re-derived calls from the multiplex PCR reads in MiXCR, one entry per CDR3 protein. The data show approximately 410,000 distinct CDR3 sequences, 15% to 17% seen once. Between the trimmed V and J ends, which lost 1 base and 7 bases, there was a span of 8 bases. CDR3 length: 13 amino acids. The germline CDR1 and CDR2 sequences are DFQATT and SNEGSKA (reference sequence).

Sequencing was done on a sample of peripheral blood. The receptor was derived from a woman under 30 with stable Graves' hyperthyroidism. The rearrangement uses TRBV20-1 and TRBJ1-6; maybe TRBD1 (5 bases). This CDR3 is CSARVGRNSPLHF. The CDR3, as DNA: TGCAGTGCTAGAGTGGGGCGGAATTCACCCCTCCACTTT.